This TCR beta chain derives from a study of blood T cell repertoires in COVID-19. About the study: PBMCs, B-cell-depleted T cells, or T cells were the source of the cDNA or gDNA that made up the material.

V lost 2 bases and J lost 5; bases outside the gene matches: 5. The V gene's germline CDR1 is SQVTM and CDR2 ANQGSEA. This CDR3 spans 13 amino acids. The table came from immunoSEQ multiplex PCR; TCRdb's copy has only in-frame clones and leaves some out. The sample yields 180,000 or so clones, roughly four fifths seen once. Sequenced sample: peripheral blood. This sequence was found in a middle-aged man who had recovered from COVID-19. This chain links TRBV29-1 with TRBJ2-7, with 8 bases aligning to TRBD1. CDR3 sequence (DNA): TGCAGCGTTGAATTGGGCAGGGGGCACGAGCAGTACTTC. This codes for CSVELGRGHEQYF.